The text below deals with one T cell receptor beta chain. Its antigen is currently unknown. Germline V gene sequence: CDR1 MGHRA, CDR2 YSYEKL. The V gene end was trimmed by 3 bases and the J gene end by 7 bases; junction bases not matched to a gene: 10. The CDR3 loop spans 17 amino acids. Under recently defined diagnostic criteria, the patients with Susac syndrome qualified as having definite or probable disease. The data originate from a study of CD8 T cells in Susac syndrome. Findings and limits, study-wide: Expansion of clones was not seen in the CD4+ T cell repertoires of Susac syndrome.

Reverse transcription of 0.5 to 1 ug RNA was performed with random hexamers. The authors amplified TCR beta CDR3 across 54 Vbeta and 13 Jbeta using immunoSEQ multiplex PCR. TCRdb called the immunoSEQ multiplex PCR reads again in MiXCR, with one record for every CDR3 protein. The sample comprises roughly 200,000 distinct CDR3 sequences, 85% to 95% of which are singletons, and around 0.094% rests with the top ten. Input material: CD4+ T cells from PBMCs. The chain is built from TRBV4-1 and TRBJ2-1; 12 bases are a match to TRBD2. This TCR came from a human donor with Susac syndrome. The CDR3 protein is CASSHGLAGLLVNEQFF. Here the CDR3 DNA reads TGCGCCAGCAGCCACGGACTAGCGGGGCTCCTGGTAAATGAGCAGTTCTTC.